Included here is one T cell receptor (beta chain) sequence, with context. Assay: immunoSEQ multiplex PCR; the TCRdb copy retains only in-frame clones and omits some. Found here are around 20,000 clones, 47% of them singletons; the top ten hold around 16%. Treatment reported: 15 Gy SBRT to primary tumor, nephrectomy 4 weeks later. The sample is drawn from a study of radiation and T cells in renal cell carcinoma. Germline-derived CDR1 and CDR2 are SGHNT and YYREEE (reference sequence). Trimming removed 2 bases at V and 4 bases at J, with 8 bases between. The CDR3 extends over 13 amino acids. V gene TRBV5-4 combines with J gene TRBJ2-3; D gene uncertain. The sequencing here drew on tumor tissue, taken from a patient whose treatment included radiotherapy and nephrectomy. The TCR originated in a woman between 50 and 59 years old with renal cell carcinoma. CDR3 sequence: CASSLIPPDTQYF. CDR3 in DNA: TGTGCCAGCAGCTTAATCCCCCCAGATACGCAGTATTTT.